These 5 T cell receptor beta chains were sequenced from one sample in a study of brain metastases from non-small cell lung cancer. Clones were sequenced by immunoSEQ multiplex PCR, and TCRdb holds only the in-frame ones, with some missing. The sample holds about 4,300 clones, 90% seen once. Material: primary lung tumor tissue. The origin of the receptors is a donor aged 40 or over with non-small cell lung cancer.

CDR3 sequence reads: CASSLGLVYTQYF. The CDR3 DNA sequence: TGTGCCAGCAGCTTGGGGCTAGTCTATACGCAGTATTTT. V usage is TRBV5-4 and J usage is TRBJ2-3; D gene ambiguous. The CDR3 consists of 13 residues. V shed 0 bases and J shed 7 bases, with 9 bases lying between them. The V gene's germline CDR1 is SGHNT and CDR2 YYREEE (reference sequence).

V is TRBV5-1 and J is TRBJ2-2; D is ambiguous. Trimming took 5 bases from V and 2 from J, leaving 7 bases between them. The CDR3 runs to 13 residues. Germline CDR1 SGHRS, CDR2 YFSETQ. The CDR3 loop reads CASSEANTGELFF. In DNA form, the CDR3 reads TGCGCCAGCAGTGAAGCTAACACCGGGGAGCTGTTTTTT.

This clone was seen a single time. This rearrangement joins TRBV25-1 to TRBJ1-6, with D hard to call. The length of the CDR3 is 13 residues. Germline CDR1 and CDR2: MGHDK and SYGVNS. V dropped 1 base and J dropped 6 bases, with 4 bases sitting between them. The CDR3 protein is CASSEFSNSPLHF. Written as DNA, the CDR3 is TGTGCCAGCAGTGAATTCAGTAATTCACCCCTCCACTTT.

The chain employs TRBV5-1 and TRBJ1-1; D remains ambiguous. V was cut by 0 bases and J by 5 bases, with 14 bases left in between. Germline assignment: CDR1 SGHRS and CDR2 YFSETQ. The length of the CDR3 is 15 residues. The CDR3 nucleotides are TGCGCCAGCAGCTTGGGTTTACGTATGGTAACTGAAGCTTTCTTT. Translated: CASSLGLRMVTEAFF.

The chain couples TRBV2 to TRBJ1-5; D is possibly TRBD1 (6 bases). With 9 bases removed from V and 5 bases from J, the gap between germline ends came to 11 bases. The CDR3 spans 12 residues. Germline V gives CDR1 SNHLY, CDR2 FYNNEI. The CDR3, as DNA: TGTGCCAGTCAGGGGATGGATCAGCCCCAGCATTTT. This encodes CASQGMDQPQHF.